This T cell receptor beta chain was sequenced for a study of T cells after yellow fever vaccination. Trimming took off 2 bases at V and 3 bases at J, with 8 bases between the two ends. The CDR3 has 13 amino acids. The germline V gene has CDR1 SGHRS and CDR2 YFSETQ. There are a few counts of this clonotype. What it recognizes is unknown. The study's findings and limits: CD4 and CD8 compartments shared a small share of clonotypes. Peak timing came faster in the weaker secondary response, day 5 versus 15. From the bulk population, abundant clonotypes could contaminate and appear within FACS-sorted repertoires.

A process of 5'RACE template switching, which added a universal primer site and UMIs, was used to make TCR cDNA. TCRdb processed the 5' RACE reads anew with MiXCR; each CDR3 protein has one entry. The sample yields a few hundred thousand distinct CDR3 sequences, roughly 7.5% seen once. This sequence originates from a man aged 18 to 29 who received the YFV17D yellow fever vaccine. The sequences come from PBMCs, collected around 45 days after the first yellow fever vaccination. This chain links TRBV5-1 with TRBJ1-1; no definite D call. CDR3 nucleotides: TGCGCCAGCAGCTTCGGGGTTGACACTGAAGCTTTCTTT. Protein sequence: CASSFGVDTEAFF. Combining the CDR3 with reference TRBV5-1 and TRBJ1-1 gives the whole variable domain KAGVTQTPRYLIKTRGQQVTLSCSPISGHRSVSWYQQTPGQGLQFLFEYFSETQRNKGNFPGRFSGRQFSNSRSEMNVSTLELGDSALYLCASSFGVDTEAFFGQGTRLTVV.